The 24 T cell receptor beta chains below all came from one sample that was sequenced in a study of neurological immune-mediated disorders. TCRdb re-derived calls from the 5' RACE reads in MiXCR, one entry per CDR3 protein. The sample has approximately 58,000 distinct CDR3 sequences, about 8% seen once; the top ten hold under 2.5%. Time point reported: longitudinal time-point 3. The sequencing sample was made of PBMCs. The receptors shown here come from a woman aged 40 to 50 in good health.

This clonotype was counted many times. The chain combines TRBV9 with TRBJ2-1; 9 bases fit TRBD2. CDR3 size: 17 residues. J gave up 0 bases and V 0 bases, and 4 bases lay outside the gene matches. Germline lookup yields CDR1 SGDLS and CDR2 YYNGEE. The DNA of the CDR3 is TGTGCCAGCAGCGTAGGGGATAGCGGGGGCTCCTACAATGAGCAGTTCTTC. Its translation is CASSVGDSGGSYNEQFF.

This clonotype has a count of ten or more. The genes are TRBV12-3 or TRBV12-4 and TRBJ2-1; possible D gene TRBD2, 7 bases. Trimming removed 7 bases from V and 10 bases from J, with 17 bases in between. This CDR3 has 13 residues. The CDR3 region has the DNA TGTGCCAGCACCTTCCCGGGGGGCCCCGAGCAGTTCTTC. As protein: CASTFPGGPEQFF.

This clonotype was seen repeatedly, ten times or more. This chain joins TRBV6-5 and TRBJ1-1; D unclear. CDR3 length equals 14 residues. Germline loops: CDR1 MNHEY, CDR2 SVGAGI. V gave up 6 bases and J gave up 3 bases, with 14 bases separating them. CDR3 nucleotides: TGTGCCAGCAGGCGCCTCGGTCAGGACACTGAAGCTTTCTTT. Amino acid sequence: CASRRLGQDTEAFF.

Note on this clonotype: This could be a read error, since a much larger clone is one nucleotide away. The chain has TRBV7-6 and TRBJ1-1; TRBD1 agrees at 7 bases. The length of the CDR3 is 15 residues. The germline V gene encodes CDR1 SGHVS and CDR2 FNYEAQ. The chain's CDR3 is CTSSPRQGIFTEAFF. CDR3 DNA: TGTACCAGCAGCCCAAGACAGGGAATATTCACTGAAGCTTTCTTT. Combining the CDR3 with reference TRBV7-6 and TRBJ1-1 gives the whole variable domain GAGVSQSPRYKVTKRGQDVALRCDPISGHVSLYWYRQALGQGPEFLTYFNYEAQQDKSGLPNDRFSAERPEGSISTLTIQRTEQRDSAMYRCTSSPRQGIFTEAFFGQGTRLTVV.

V is TRBV6-2 or TRBV6-3 and J is TRBJ1-5; D unresolved. V gave up 6 bases and J gave up 4 bases, with 7 bases separating them. Germline V CDR1 and CDR2: MNHEY, SVGEGT. The CDR3 is made up of 12 amino acids. CDR3 in amino acids: CASRATNQPQHF. In DNA, the CDR3 is TGTGCCAGCAGAGCGACTAATCAGCCCCAGCATTTT.

This clonotype has at least ten counts. The chain has TRBV5-1 and TRBJ2-6; D may be TRBD2 (5 bases). This CDR3 is 16 amino acids long. Per the germline V gene, CDR1 is SGHRS and CDR2 is YFSETQ. V dropped 0 bases and J dropped 2 bases, with 9 bases sitting between them. CDR3 nucleotides: TGCGCCAGCAGCTTGGCCGGGGTAACTGGGGCCAACGTCCTGACTTTC. It specifies CASSLAGVTGANVLTF.

This clonotype was counted at least ten times. Here the CDR3 DNA reads TGTGCCAGCTCACCCCGCCCAGAGGGCGATGGCTACACCTTC. Amino acids: CASSPRPEGDGYTF. V and J are TRBV18 and TRBJ1-2; unclear D gene. The germline CDR1 and CDR2 sequences are KGHSH and LQKENI. V lost 3 bases to trimming and J lost 6 bases, with 14 bases between them. This CDR3 has 14 residues. Full variable domain (remainder filled in from reference TRBV18 and TRBJ1-2): NAGVMQNPRHLVRRRGQEARLRCSPMKGHSHVYWYRQLPEEGLKFMVYLQKENIIDESGMPKERFSAEFPKEGPSILRIQQVVRGDSAAYFCASSPRPEGDGYTFGSGTRLTVV.

In its sample, this clonotype was seen many times. The chain joins TRBV9 to TRBJ2-7; D may be TRBD1 (6 bases). The CDR3 is 14 amino acids. Trimming shortened V by 0 bases and J by 3 bases, and 10 bases separated the two germline ends. Germline assignment: CDR1 SGDLS and CDR2 YYNGEE. CDR3 residues: CASSVGWDNYEQYF. CDR3 nucleotides: TGTGCCAGCAGCGTAGGGTGGGACAACTACGAGCAGTACTTC. Based on the CDR3 plus reference TRBV9 and TRBJ2-7, the full variable domain is DSGVTQTPKHLITATGQRVTLRCSPRSGDLSVYWYQQSLDQGLQFLIQYYNGEERAKGNILERFSAQQFPDLHSELNLSSLELGDSALYFCASSVGWDNYEQYFGPGTRLTVT.

The rearrangement links TRBV6-5 to TRBJ1-5; D gene uncertain. Trimming left V 8 bases short and J 1 base short, with 9 bases between. Germline CDR1 and CDR2: MNHEY and SVGAGI. CDR3 size: 13 residues. The DNA of the CDR3 is TGTGCCAGCGGAACAGCCAGCAATCAGCCCCAGCATTTT. This sequence encodes CASGTASNQPQHF.

This clonotype appeared many times. The rearrangement links TRBV7-2 to TRBJ1-1; D might be TRBD1 (6 bases). Germline V gene sequence: CDR1 SGHTA, CDR2 FQGNSA. Trimming took off 3 bases at V and 3 bases at J, with 14 bases between the two ends. The CDR3 runs to 15 residues. The CDR3 is CASSFNRVRDTEAFF. The CDR3 DNA reads TGTGCCAGCAGCTTTAACAGGGTACGGGACACTGAAGCTTTCTTT.

This clonotype was counted ten times or more. The chain joins TRBV29-1 to TRBJ1-4; no clear D. There are 13 residues in the CDR3. Germline loops: CDR1 SQVTM, CDR2 ANQGSEA. The V end was cut by 3 bases, the J end by 0 bases, with 5 bases between. CDR3 sequence reads: CSVEVSTNEKLFF. The CDR3 DNA is TGCAGCGTTGAGGTGTCAACTAATGAAAAACTGTTTTTT.

At least ten counts were recorded for this clonotype. The chain has TRBV5-1 and TRBJ2-5; D unclear. The CDR3 has 12 residues. V was trimmed by 0 bases and J by 5 bases, leaving 5 bases between them. Germline V CDR1 and CDR2: SGHRS, YFSETQ. In nucleotides, the CDR3 is TGCGCCAGCAGCTTGGATTTGGAGACCCAGTACTTC. It specifies CASSLDLETQYF.

This clonotype occurred many times. The chain combines TRBV27 with TRBJ2-3; 13 positions agree with TRBD2. Germline CDR1 and CDR2: MNHEY and SMNVEV (reference sequence). The CDR3 is 19 amino acids. V lost 2 bases to trimming and J lost 6 bases; unmatched junction nucleotides: 14. CDR3 in amino acids: CASSLNSPGTSGNRDTQYF. CDR3 DNA: TGTGCCAGCAGTTTAAATTCCCCCGGGACTAGCGGGAACAGGGATACGCAGTATTTT.

Ten or more counts support this clonotype. This CDR3 is CASSRPGQGIETQYF. The CDR3 nucleotides read TGTGCCAGCAGTCGTCCGGGACAGGGCATAGAGACCCAGTACTTC. The V and J genes are TRBV2 and TRBJ2-5; TRBD1 agrees at 9 bases. The germline CDR1 and CDR2 sequences are SNHLY and FYNNEI. Unmatched junction bases numbered 8, after V lost 5 bases and J lost 4 bases. The CDR3 totals 15 residues.

This clonotype was detected many times. The chain uses TRBV3-1 and TRBJ2-1, with TRBD2 identical over 7 bases. Germline V gives CDR1 LGHDT, CDR2 YNNKEL (reference sequence). Losses at the gene ends were 0 bases for V and 4 bases for J; bases not matched to a gene: 6. This CDR3 is built from 16 residues. CDR3 loop: CASSQDLAVPYNEQFF. The CDR3 DNA reads as TGTGCCAGCAGCCAAGATCTAGCGGTACCATACAATGAGCAGTTCTTC.

About this clonotype: At one end the junction does not follow the germline gene, possibly because of a read error. The chain has TRBV25-1 and TRBJ2-5; D not certain. Germline assignment: CDR1 MGHDK and CDR2 SYGVNS. The CDR3 loop spans 13 amino acids. As DNA, the CDR3 is TGTGTCAGCAGTGAATACGCAGAAGAGACCCAGTACTTC. This codes for CVSSEYAEETQYF.

This clonotype has a count of ten or more. The genes are TRBV6-6 and TRBJ1-3; TRBD1 is a possible D gene (5 bases). Germline V gene lookup returns CDR1 MNHNY and CDR2 SVGAGI (reference sequence). V dropped 5 bases and J dropped 0 bases, with 14 bases sitting between them. The CDR3 spans 16 residues. CDR3 sequence (DNA): TGTGCCAGCAGTACTATGGACAACGTCTCTGGAAACACCATATATTTT. Amino acid sequence: CASSTMDNVSGNTIYF.

This clonotype was detected ten times or more. This chain connects TRBV20-1 to TRBJ1-6; tentative D call: TRBD1 (5 bases). The germline CDR1 and CDR2 sequences are DFQATT and SNEGSKA (reference sequence). Trimming took 6 bases from V and 0 from J, leaving 15 bases between them. The CDR3 covers 16 residues. The CDR3 nucleotides are TGCAGTGCCCAGTTGGGGGTTCGCTCCTATAATTCACCCCTCCACTTT. It yields the protein CSAQLGVRSYNSPLHF.

This clonotype was found many times. This chain connects TRBV20-1 to TRBJ2-6; 10 nucleotides match TRBD1. Per germline, CDR1 DFQATT and CDR2 SNEGSKA (reference sequence). The V gene end was trimmed by 4 bases and the J gene end by 3 bases; junction bases not matched to a gene: 3. The CDR3 runs to 15 residues. The CDR3 coding sequence is TGCAGTGCTACCGGGACAGGGGTTGGGGCCAACGTCCTGACTTTC. It translates to CSATGTGVGANVLTF.

This CDR3 reads CASTRLTNTEAFF. The CDR3 DNA is TGTGCCAGCACCAGGCTCACGAACACTGAAGCTTTCTTT. The chain has TRBV12-3 or TRBV12-4 and TRBJ1-1; D is unclear. This CDR3 is 13 amino acids long. V was shortened by 7 bases and J by 1 base, with 10 bases between the two germline ends.

This clonotype occurred many times. V is TRBV7-8 and J is TRBJ1-1, with TRBD1 matching 9 bases. Trimming cost V 0 bases and J 0 bases; bases outside gene matches: 5. The germline CDR1 and CDR2 sequences are SGHVS and FQNEAQ. The CDR3 runs 17 residues. CDR3 sequence reads: CASSLARTGVMNTEAFF. The CDR3 nucleotides are TGTGCCAGCAGCTTAGCGCGGACAGGGGTAATGAACACTGAAGCTTTCTTT. The full variable domain, its missing parts supplied by reference TRBV7-8 and TRBJ1-1, is GAGVSQSPRYKVAKRGQDVALRCDPISGHVSLFWYQQALGQGPEFLTYFQNEAQLDKSGLPSDRFFAERPEGSVSTLKIQRTQQEDSAVYLCASSLARTGVMNTEAFFGQGTRLTVV.

This clonotype was counted ten times or more. J is TRBJ2-7 and V is TRBV7-6, with D possibly TRBD2 on 5 matching bases. This CDR3 is built from 11 residues. The germline CDR1 and CDR2 sequences are SGHVS and FNYEAQ. V gave up 5 bases and J gave up 5 bases, with 7 bases separating them. CDR3 residues: CASSAGNEQYF. The CDR3 DNA reads TGTGCCAGCAGCGCCGGGAACGAGCAGTACTTC.

This clonotype was counted many times. J is TRBJ1-1 and V is TRBV20-1; D is possibly TRBD1 (6 bases). With 7 bases removed from V and 11 bases from J, the gap between germline ends came to 17 bases. CDR1 is DFQATT, CDR2 SNEGSKA, per germline (reference sequence). The CDR3 extends over 11 amino acids. CDR3 nucleotide sequence: TGCAGTGTCTTACAGGGTCGCGGGGCTTTCTTT. Encoded protein: CSVLQGRGAFF.

The table lists this clonotype with many counts. This chain joins TRBV7-8 and TRBJ1-2, with 8 positions matching TRBD1. Trimming at V came to 5 bases and at J to 2 bases, leaving 16 bases not matched to a gene. The CDR3 sequence is 18 residues long. Germline V gene data show CDR1 as SGHVS and CDR2 as FQNEAQ. CDR3 DNA: TGTGCCAGCAGCCCATTCAGGGGGCCGGCCAGCACCAACTATGGCTACACCTTC. Protein sequence: CASSPFRGPASTNYGYTF.